The present entry profiles one T cell receptor (beta chain) with its context. The source of the sample is a study of T cell responses to AZD1222 COVID-19 vaccine. The CDR3 is made up of 11 amino acids. V lost 10 bases to trimming and J lost 12 bases, with 17 bases between them. Germline assignment: CDR1 MDHEN and CDR2 SYDVKM. TCRdb's table, derived via immunoSEQ multiplex PCR, lists solely in-frame clones and lacks some. The table has about 120,000 clones, approximately 90% seen once. The clonotype was recovered from an adult in good health. Sample: peripheral blood, taken on day 0 of AZD1222 vaccination. This rearrangement joins TRBV28 to TRBJ2-3; tentatively, D is TRBD1 (6 bases). DNA for the CDR3: TGTGCCACCCTCTCTGACAGGCTCCAGTATTTT. Its protein product is CATLSDRLQYF.